This T cell receptor beta chain was captured in a study of Ad26.COV2.S vaccination and SARS-CoV-2 variants. On the study more broadly: The study gave Ad26.COV2.S intramuscularly, once or twice 56 days apart. Whole-study findings and limits: Vaccine recipients showed a spike-specific TCR breadth that was higher than in placebo recipients.

Sequenced by immunoSEQ multiplex PCR; TCRdb stores in-frame clones only, minus some. This sample yields roughly 400,000 clones, of which over 80% are seen a single time; about 1.7% belongs to the top ten. Trimming shortened V by 3 bases and J by 2 bases, and 15 bases separated the two germline ends. CDR3 length: 16 residues. The germline V gene has CDR1 MNHEY and CDR2 SVGAGI. Treatment described: some 20 received Ad26.COV2.S at low or high dose, single or two shots; about five received placebo; per-sample allocation not given. Vaccine and placebo recipients were sampled on day 63 after the first injection. Aged 18-55 years, donor was enrolled in Boston in about 2020. Comment on this clone: Its antigen is as yet unknown.

This sample comprised peripheral blood, obtained in a trial of Ad26.COV2.S vaccine versus placebo. The genes are TRBV6-5 and TRBJ2-3; D is undetermined. The receptor was isolated from a person aged 18-60 years who received the Ad26.COV2.S COVID-19 vaccine or a placebo. CDR3 nucleotide sequence: TGTGCCAGCAGTTATTCCGATACCAGAAACACAGATACGCAGTATTTT. Encoded protein: CASSYSDTRNTDTQYF.